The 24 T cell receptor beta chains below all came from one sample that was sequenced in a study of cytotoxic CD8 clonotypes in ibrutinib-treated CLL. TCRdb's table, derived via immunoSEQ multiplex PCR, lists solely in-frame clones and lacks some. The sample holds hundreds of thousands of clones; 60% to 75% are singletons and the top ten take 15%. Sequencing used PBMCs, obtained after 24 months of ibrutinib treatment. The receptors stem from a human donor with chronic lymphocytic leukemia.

CDR3 DNA sequence: TGTGCCAGCAGTTTATCTCCCCCCAATGAGCAGTTCTTC. This translates into CASSLSPPNEQFF. V gene TRBV27 combines with J gene TRBJ2-1; unclear D gene. V lost 0 bases and J lost 6, with 6 bases in between. The CDR3 sequence is 13 residues long. Germline loops: CDR1 MNHEY, CDR2 SMNVEV (reference sequence).

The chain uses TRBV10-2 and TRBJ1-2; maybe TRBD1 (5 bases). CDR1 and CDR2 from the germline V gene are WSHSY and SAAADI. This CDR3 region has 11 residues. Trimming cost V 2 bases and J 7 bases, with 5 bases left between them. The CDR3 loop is CASSERGGYTF. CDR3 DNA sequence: TGCGCCAGCAGTGAGAGGGGTGGCTACACCTTC.

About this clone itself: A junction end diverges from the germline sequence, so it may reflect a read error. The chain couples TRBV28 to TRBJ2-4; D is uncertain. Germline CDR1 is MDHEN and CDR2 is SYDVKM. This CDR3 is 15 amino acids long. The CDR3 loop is CASILNTDPKNIQYF. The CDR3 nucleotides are TGTGCCAGCATTTTAAACACGGACCCCAAAAACATTCAGTACTTC.

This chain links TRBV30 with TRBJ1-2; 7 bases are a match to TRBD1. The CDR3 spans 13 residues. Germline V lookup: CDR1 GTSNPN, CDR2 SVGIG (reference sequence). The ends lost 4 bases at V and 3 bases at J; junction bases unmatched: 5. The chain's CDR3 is CAWTPTGYYGYTF. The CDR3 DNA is TGTGCCTGGACCCCGACAGGGTACTATGGCTACACCTTC.

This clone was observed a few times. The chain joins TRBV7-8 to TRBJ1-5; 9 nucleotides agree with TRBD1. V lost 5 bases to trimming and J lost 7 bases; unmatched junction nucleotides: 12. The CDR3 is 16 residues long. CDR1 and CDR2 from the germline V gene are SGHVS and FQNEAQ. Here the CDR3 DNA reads TGTGCCAGCAGCCTAAGATGGACAGGGGAAAAACAGCCCCAGCATTTT. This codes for CASSLRWTGEKQPQHF.

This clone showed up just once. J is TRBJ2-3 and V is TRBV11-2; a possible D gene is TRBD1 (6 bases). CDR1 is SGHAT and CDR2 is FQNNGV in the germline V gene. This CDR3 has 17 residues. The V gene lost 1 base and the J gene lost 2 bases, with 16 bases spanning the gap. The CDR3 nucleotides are TGTGCCAGCAGCTTAGGGTTAACAGGGTCTTCCACAGATACGCAGTATTTT. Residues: CASSLGLTGSSTDTQYF.

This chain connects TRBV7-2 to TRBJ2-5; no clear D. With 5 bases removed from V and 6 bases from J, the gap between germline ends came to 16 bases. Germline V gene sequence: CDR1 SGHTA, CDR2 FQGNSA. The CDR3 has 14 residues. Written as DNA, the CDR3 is TGTGCCAGCAGCCGAGACCGGCAGGTGAAGACCCAGTACTTC. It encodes CASSRDRQVKTQYF.

Written as DNA, the CDR3 is TGTGCCAGCAGCTGGGTCGCGGAAGGGACCTACGAGCAGTACTTC. Translated, it gives CASSWVAEGTYEQYF. This chain links TRBV7-9 with TRBJ2-7; D gene unclear. There are 15 residues in the CDR3. V dropped 4 bases and J dropped 2 bases, with 15 bases sitting between them. The V gene's germline CDR1 is SEHNR and CDR2 FQNEAQ (reference sequence). The entire variable domain, with the rest obtained from reference TRBV7-9 and TRBJ2-7, is as follows: DTGVSQNPRHKITKRGQNVTFRCDPISEHNRLYWYRQTLGQGPEFLTYFQNEAQLEKSRLLSDRFSAERPKGSFSTLEIQRTEQGDSAMYLCASSWVAEGTYEQYFGPGTRLTVT.

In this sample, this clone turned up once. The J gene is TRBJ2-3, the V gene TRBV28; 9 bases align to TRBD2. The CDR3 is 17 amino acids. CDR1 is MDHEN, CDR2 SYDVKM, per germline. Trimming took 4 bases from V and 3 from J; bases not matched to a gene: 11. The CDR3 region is CASSWSSGALLTDTQYF. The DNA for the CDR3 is TGTGCCAGCAGTTGGTCTAGCGGGGCCTTACTAACAGATACGCAGTATTTT.

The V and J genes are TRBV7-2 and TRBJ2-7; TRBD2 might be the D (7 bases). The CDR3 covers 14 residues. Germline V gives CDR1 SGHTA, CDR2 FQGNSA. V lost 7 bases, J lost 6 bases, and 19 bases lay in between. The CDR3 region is CASNPTGGVFEQYF. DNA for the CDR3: TGTGCCAGCAACCCCACGGGGGGCGTATTCGAGCAGTACTTC.

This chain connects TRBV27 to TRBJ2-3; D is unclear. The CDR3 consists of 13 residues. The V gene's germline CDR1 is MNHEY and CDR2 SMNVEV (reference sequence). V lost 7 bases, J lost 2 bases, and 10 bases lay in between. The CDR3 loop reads CASTRTNTDTQYF. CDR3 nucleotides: TGTGCCAGCACTCGGACCAACACAGATACGCAGTATTTT.

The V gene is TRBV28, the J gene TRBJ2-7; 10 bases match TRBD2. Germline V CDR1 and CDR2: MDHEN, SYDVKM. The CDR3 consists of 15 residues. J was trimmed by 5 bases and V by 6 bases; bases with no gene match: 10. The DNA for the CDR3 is TGTGCCAGCAGCCAACCCCTAGCGGGAGCAAACGAGCAGTACTTC. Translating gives CASSQPLAGANEQYF.

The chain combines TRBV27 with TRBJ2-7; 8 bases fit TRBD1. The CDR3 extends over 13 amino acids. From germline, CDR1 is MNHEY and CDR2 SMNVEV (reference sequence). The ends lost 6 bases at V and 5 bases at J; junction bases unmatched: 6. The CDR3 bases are TGTGCCAGCAGCTGGACAGGGTCGGACGAGCAGTACTTC. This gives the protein CASSWTGSDEQYF.

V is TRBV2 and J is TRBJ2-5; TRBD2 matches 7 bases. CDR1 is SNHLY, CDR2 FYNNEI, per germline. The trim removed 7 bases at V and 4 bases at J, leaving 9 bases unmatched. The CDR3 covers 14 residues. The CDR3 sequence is CASNEGGEPETQYF. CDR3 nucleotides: TGTGCCAGCAATGAGGGAGGGGAGCCAGAGACCCAGTACTTC.

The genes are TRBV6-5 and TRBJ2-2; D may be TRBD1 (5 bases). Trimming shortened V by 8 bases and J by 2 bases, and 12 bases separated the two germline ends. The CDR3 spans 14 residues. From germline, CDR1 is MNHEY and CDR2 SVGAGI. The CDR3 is CASERTSNTGELFF. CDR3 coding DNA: TGTGCCAGCGAGAGGACATCAAACACCGGGGAGCTGTTTTTT.

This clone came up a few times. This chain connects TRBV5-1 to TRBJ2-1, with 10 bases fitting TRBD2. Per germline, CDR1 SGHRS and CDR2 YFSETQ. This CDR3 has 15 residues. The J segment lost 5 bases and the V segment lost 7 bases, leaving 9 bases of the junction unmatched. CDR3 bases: TGCGCCAGCTCCCGGCGGAGCGGGAGGGACAATGAGCAGTTCTTC. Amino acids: CASSRRSGRDNEQFF.

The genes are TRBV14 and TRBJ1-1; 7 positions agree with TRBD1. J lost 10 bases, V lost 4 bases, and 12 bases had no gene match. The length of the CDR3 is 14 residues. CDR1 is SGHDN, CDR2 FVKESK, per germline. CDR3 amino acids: CASSPTGEGIRAFF. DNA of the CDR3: TGTGCCAGCAGCCCCACAGGGGAGGGGATTCGAGCTTTCTTT.

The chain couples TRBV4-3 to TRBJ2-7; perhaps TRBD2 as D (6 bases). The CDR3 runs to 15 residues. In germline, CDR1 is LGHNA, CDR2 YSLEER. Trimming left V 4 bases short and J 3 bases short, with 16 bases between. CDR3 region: CASSLGTDLSYEQYF. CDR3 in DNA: TGCGCCAGCAGCCTCGGGACTGACCTAAGCTACGAGCAGTACTTC.

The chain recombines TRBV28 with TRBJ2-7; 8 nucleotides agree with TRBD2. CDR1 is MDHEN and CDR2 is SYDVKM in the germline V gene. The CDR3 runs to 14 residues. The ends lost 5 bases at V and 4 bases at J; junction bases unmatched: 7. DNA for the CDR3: TGTGCCAGCAGTCCTTGGCGGGGGGATTACGAGCAGTACTTC. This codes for CASSPWRGDYEQYF.

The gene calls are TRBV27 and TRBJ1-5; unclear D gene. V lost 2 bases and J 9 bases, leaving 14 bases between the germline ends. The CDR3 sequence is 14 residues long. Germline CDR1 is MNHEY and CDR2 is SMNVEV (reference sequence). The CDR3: CASSLTAERGPQHF. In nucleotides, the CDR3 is TGTGCCAGCAGTTTAACTGCGGAACGGGGGCCCCAGCATTTT.

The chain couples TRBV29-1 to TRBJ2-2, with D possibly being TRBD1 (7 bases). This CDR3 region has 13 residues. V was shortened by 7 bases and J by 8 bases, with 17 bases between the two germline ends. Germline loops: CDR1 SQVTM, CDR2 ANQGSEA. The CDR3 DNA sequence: TGCAGCGCCCTGCAGGGGGGCGTAGGGGAGCTGTTTTTT. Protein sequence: CSALQGGVGELFF.

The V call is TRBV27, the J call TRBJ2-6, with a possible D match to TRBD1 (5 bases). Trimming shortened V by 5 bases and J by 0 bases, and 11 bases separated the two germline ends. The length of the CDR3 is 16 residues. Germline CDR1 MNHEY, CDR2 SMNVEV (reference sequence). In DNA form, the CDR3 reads TGTGCCAGCAGTCCAAACAGGAACTCTGGGGCCAACGTCCTGACTTTC. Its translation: CASSPNRNSGANVLTF.

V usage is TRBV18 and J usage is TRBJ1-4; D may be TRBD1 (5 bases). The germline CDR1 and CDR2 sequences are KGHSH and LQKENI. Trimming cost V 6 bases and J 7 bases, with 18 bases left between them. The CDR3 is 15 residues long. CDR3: CASSPIWGDGEKLFF. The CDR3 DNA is TGTGCCAGCTCCCCCATTTGGGGGGATGGTGAAAAACTGTTTTTT.

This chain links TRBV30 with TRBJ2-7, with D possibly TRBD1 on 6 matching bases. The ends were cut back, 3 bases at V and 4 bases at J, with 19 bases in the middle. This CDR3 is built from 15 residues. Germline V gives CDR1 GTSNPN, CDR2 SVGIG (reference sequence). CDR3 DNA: TGTGCCTGGAGACGACCGGGACAAGGTACTTACGAGCAGTACTTC. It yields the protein CAWRRPGQGTYEQYF.